Below, 22 T cell receptor beta chains from the same sample are listed, as sequenced in a study of T cells in Graves' hyperthyroidism and ophthalmopathy. Researchers took RNA transcripts and amplified the TCR beta CDR3 regions from them. Initially, a first-round RT-PCR of the TCR CDR3 employed the HTBI primer set. TCRdb itself ran the multiplex PCR reads through MiXCR, one entry per CDR3 protein. Among around 250,000 distinct CDR3 sequences listed, almost 25% were seen once. Sequencing was done on a sample of blood. These receptors originate from a woman in her thirties or forties with Graves' ophthalmopathy.

This clonotype has a count of ten or more. The chain recombines TRBV7-2 with TRBJ2-7; D not resolved. The CDR3 has 10 residues. With 11 bases removed from V and 6 bases from J, the gap between germline ends came to 11 bases. CDR1 SGHTA and CDR2 FQGNSA come from the germline V gene. As DNA, the CDR3 is TGTGCCGCCCCCACCAGCGAGCAGTACTTC. Protein product: CAAPTSEQYF.

This clonotype was recorded at least ten times. The V call is TRBV4-2, the J call TRBJ1-1, with D possibly matching TRBD1 (5 bases). Germline CDR1 LGHNA, CDR2 YNFKEQ. The CDR3 totals 15 residues. Between the trimmed V and J ends, which lost 4 bases and 4 bases, there was a span of 16 bases. The DNA for the CDR3 is TGTGCCAGCAGCCCACAGGTGGTATCGAGCACTGAAGCTTTCTTT. Encoded protein: CASSPQVVSSTEAFF.

This clonotype was found many times. This chain connects TRBV27 to TRBJ2-5; D is unresolved. The germline CDR1 and CDR2 sequences are MNHEY and SMNVEV (reference sequence). V lost 10 bases to trimming and J lost 7 bases, with 16 bases between them. The length of the CDR3 is 12 residues. CDR3 sequence (DNA): TGTGCCACCCTGGACCGCATTGGGACCCAGTACTTC. Its translation: CATLDRIGTQYF.

The sample holds many counts of this clonotype. This chain joins TRBV28 and TRBJ2-5; possibly TRBD1 for D (8 bases). V gave up 6 bases and J gave up 3 bases, with 14 bases separating them. Germline values: CDR1 MDHEN, CDR2 SYDVKM. This CDR3 is built from 14 residues. The CDR3 loop is CASSNRGGKETQYF. The CDR3 DNA is TGTGCCAGCAGCAACAGGGGGGGGAAAGAGACCCAGTACTTC.

The V gene is TRBV10-2, the J gene TRBJ1-6, with D uncertain. Germline CDR1 reads WSHSY; CDR2 reads SAAADI. The length of the CDR3 is 11 residues. The ends were cut back, 6 bases at V and 9 bases at J, with 6 bases in the middle. CDR3 residues: CASSVGSPLHF. The CDR3 DNA reads TGCGCCAGCAGCGTGGGTTCACCCCTCCACTTT.

The chain is built from TRBV6-1 and TRBJ1-1; possibly TRBD1 for D (5 bases). Trimming stripped 6 bases from V and 3 bases from J, with 14 bases between. The CDR3 has 14 residues. Germline V gives CDR1 MNHNS, CDR2 SASEGT. CDR3 protein: CASSDYPGDTEAFF. CDR3 DNA: TGTGCCAGCAGCGACTATCCGGGGGACACTGAAGCTTTCTTT.

This clonotype was seen only a few times. The chain is built from TRBV6-1 and TRBJ1-5; tentative D call: TRBD1 (5 bases). The V and J ends lost 8 bases and 2 bases respectively, with 10 bases between them. The germline gives CDR1 MNHNS, CDR2 SASEGT. The length of the CDR3 is 13 residues. The CDR3 sequence is CASVSGGNQPQHF. The CDR3, as DNA: TGTGCCAGCGTGTCGGGGGGCAATCAGCCCCAGCATTTT.

The table lists this clonotype with many counts. The chain recombines TRBV6-2 or TRBV6-3 with TRBJ2-2, with D unclear. V was trimmed by 6 bases and J by 7 bases, leaving 9 bases between them. Germline-derived CDR1 and CDR2 are MNHEY and SVGEGT. The CDR3 has 12 amino acids. The CDR3 here is CASSLTGGELFF. CDR3 coding DNA: TGTGCCAGCAGCTTGACGGGCGGGGAGCTGTTTTTT.

The chain uses TRBV6-5 and TRBJ1-1; the match to TRBD1 covers 8 bases. With V trimmed by 4 bases and J by 9 bases, 4 bases remained unmatched. Germline values: CDR1 MNHEY, CDR2 SVGAGI. The CDR3 is 12 residues long. The CDR3 sequence: CASSSGQGKAFF. The CDR3 DNA is TGTGCCAGCAGTTCAGGACAGGGTAAAGCTTTCTTT.

This clonotype was detected many times. This rearrangement joins TRBV6-5 to TRBJ2-2, with D tentatively TRBD1 (6 bases). Trimming took off 10 bases at V and 3 bases at J, with 9 bases between the two ends. Germline CDR1 reads MNHEY; CDR2 reads SVGAGI. The CDR3 runs 12 residues. CDR3 loop: CAIWGHTGELFF. The CDR3 coding sequence is TGTGCCATCTGGGGGCACACCGGGGAGCTGTTTTTT.

This clonotype was seen ten or more times. The chain is built from TRBV27 and TRBJ1-2; 7 bases are a match to TRBD1. V was pared by 6 bases and J by 4 bases, with 23 bases of the junction left unmatched. Germline CDR1 and CDR2: MNHEY and SMNVEV (reference sequence). The CDR3 sequence is 19 residues long. The CDR3 bases are TGTGCCAGCAGAGCCAAGCGCGGGACAGCCACGGCCTACCCCTATGGCTACACCTTC. It specifies CASRAKRGTATAYPYGYTF.

This sequence joins TRBV19 and TRBJ1-2; the match to TRBD1 covers 8 bases. The CDR3 sequence is 14 residues long. V was pared by 4 bases and J by 4 bases, with 5 bases of the junction left unmatched. Germline assignment: CDR1 LNHDA and CDR2 SQIVND (reference sequence). This CDR3 is CASSTSGGGYGYTF. In nucleotides, the CDR3 is TGTGCCAGTAGTACCTCAGGGGGCGGCTATGGCTACACCTTC.

This clonotype was seen just once. The chain is built from TRBV28 and TRBJ2-7; TRBD1 agrees at 10 bases. The V and J ends lost 3 bases and 3 bases, in that order; junction bases with no gene match: 8. This CDR3 comprises 16 residues. Germline V gives CDR1 MDHEN, CDR2 SYDVKM. The CDR3 here is CASSFQGTGAHYEQYF. As DNA, the CDR3 is TGTGCCAGCAGTTTTCAGGGGACAGGGGCCCACTACGAGCAGTACTTC.

Of note for this clonotype: One end of the junction fails to match germline, which may point to a read error. The chain recombines TRBV6-2 or TRBV6-3 with TRBJ1-5; D not certain. CDR1 MNHEY and CDR2 SVGEGT come from the germline V gene. The CDR3 extends over 16 amino acids. The CDR3 sequence: CASSYSLDSGNQPQPF. As DNA, the CDR3 is TGTGCCAGCAGTTACTCGCTTGATAGTGGCAATCAGCCCCAGCCTTTT.

This clonotype was detected many times. This chain links TRBV12-3 or TRBV12-4 with TRBJ1-1; TRBD1 aligns across 7 bases. The J segment lost 4 bases and the V segment lost 5 bases, leaving 4 bases of the junction unmatched. The CDR3 contains 13 residues. The CDR3 DNA follows: TGTGCCAGCAGTCCGGGACAGCGCACTGAAGCTTTCTTT. Its translation: CASSPGQRTEAFF.

At least ten counts were recorded for this clonotype. CDR3 protein: CSVEAAGGAGELFF. The CDR3 DNA reads as TGCAGCGTTGAAGCGGCGGGAGGGGCCGGGGAGCTGTTTTTT. The V call is TRBV29-1, the J call TRBJ2-2; TRBD2 agrees at 9 bases. From germline, CDR1 is SQVTM and CDR2 ANQGSEA. The CDR3 loop spans 14 amino acids. Germline trimming cut 1 base from V and 6 bases from J; bases unmatched to any gene: 3.

This clonotype was picked up many times. The chain links TRBV6-5 to TRBJ1-1; TRBD1 matches 7 bases. CDR3 length: 15 amino acids. With 4 bases clipped from V and 2 bases from J, the junction kept 7 bases outside the gene matches. Germline V gene data show CDR1 as MNHEY and CDR2 as SVGAGI. The CDR3 reads CASSSPGQKNTEAFF. In DNA form, the CDR3 reads TGTGCCAGCAGTTCACCGGGACAGAAAAACACTGAAGCTTTCTTT.

This clonotype has a count of ten or more. The rearrangement links TRBV6-1 to TRBJ2-7; D is perhaps TRBD1 (5 bases). The CDR3 consists of 13 residues. CDR1 and CDR2 (germline): MNHNS, SASEGT. V lost 2 bases, J lost 3 bases, and 8 bases lay in between. The CDR3 region is CASSERQYYEQYF. CDR3 nucleotide sequence: TGTGCCAGCAGTGAAAGACAGTACTACGAGCAGTACTTC.

This clonotype was counted many times. This rearrangement joins TRBV19 to TRBJ2-7, with 7 nucleotides matching TRBD1. CDR1 is LNHDA and CDR2 is SQIVND in the germline V gene (reference sequence). Trimming cost V 10 bases and J 0 bases; bases outside gene matches: 9. There are 14 residues in the CDR3. CDR3 nucleotide sequence: TGTGCCAAAAGACAGGGAGAAAGCTCCTACGAGCAGTACTTC. It yields the protein CAKRQGESSYEQYF.

There are many counts of this clonotype. The chain links TRBV5-1 to TRBJ2-7; 9 bases align to TRBD1. The germline V gene encodes CDR1 SGHRS and CDR2 YFSETQ. CDR3 length equals 14 residues. V lost 4 bases and J lost 5; bases outside the gene matches: 7. DNA of the CDR3: TGCGCCAGCAGCCTCCGGGACAGGGTAGACGAGCAGTACTTC. It codes for CASSLRDRVDEQYF.

The chain recombines TRBV28 with TRBJ2-7; no firm D call. Germline V gene data show CDR1 as MDHEN and CDR2 as SYDVKM. The CDR3 extends over 16 amino acids. Trimming cost V 1 base and J 2 bases, with 15 bases left between them. The CDR3 DNA follows: TGTGCCAGCAGTTTATCGGTCGGCGGAACTCCCTACGAGCAGTACTTC. This encodes CASSLSVGGTPYEQYF.

This clonotype was detected many times. The rearrangement links TRBV6-1 to TRBJ1-2, with 7 bases that match TRBD1. The J segment lost 7 bases and the V segment lost 4 bases, leaving 15 bases of the junction unmatched. Germline CDR1 reads MNHNS; CDR2 reads SASEGT. The CDR3 has 16 residues. CDR3 nucleotide sequence: TGTGCCAGCAGTGCCGAAGGGGAGCTCCCAGGGGGTGGCTACACCTTC. Protein sequence: CASSAEGELPGGGYTF.